The source of this T cell receptor beta chain is a study of cytomegalovirus exposure and HLA in healthy donors (TCRdb year 2017). Regarding the complete study: An earlier analysis of approximately 640 of the donors reported about 250 Gb of sequence data and 100 million to 130 million unique TCR beta sequences from about 200 million T cells. An early release that covered more than 550 HLA-typed donors contained about 300 gigabases of sequencing data and 75 million to 100 million unique TCR sequences. Among the approximately 430 genotyped donors, approximately 82% belonged to the genetic ancestry cluster associated with self-reported Caucasian donors. The aim of the study was to test whether cataloging public T cell receptors could identify signatures of past pathogen exposure. Using immunosequencing, the study profiled T cell repertoires from some 670 subjects and related those repertoires to cytomegalovirus serostatus. Besides the first cohort of hundreds of subjects, a separate validation cohort made up of roughly 120 different subjects was used. To predict cytomegalovirus infection status, the study brought together high-throughput TCR immunosequencing, statistical association of individual TCRs with disease status, and machine learning. To study patterns of TCR occurrence, a later analysis re-analyzed previously published TCR beta repertoires from more than 550 donors and added high-resolution HLA genotyping. In the later analysis, no new phenotypic data were used to find candidate immune exposures; instead, reliance was placed on TCR beta sequences and their occurrence across donors. To decide whether each TCR beta V gene segment behaved as functional or pseudogenic, an earlier analysis of 587 of the donors relied on high-throughput TCR beta sequencing. Alongside the repertoire data, information on donor age, sex, ethnicity and CMV serostatus was compiled. A later genetic analysis used genome-wide SNP genotypes for about 65% of the roughly 670 donors, treating that subset as a discovery cohort. All discovery cohort repertoires had been generated on a single sequencing platform. Class I and class II HLA loci were covered by the typing at four-digit resolution. The number of typed donors differed by locus: 629-630 for A, B, C, DRB1 and DQB1; some 500 for DQA1; over 600 for DPA1; and some 470 for DPB1. Four or five DR-DQ haplotypes were treated as single units for association and clustering because of strong linkage in the cohort. Among some 400 genotyped donors of the cohort, an average of roughly 230,000 unique TCR beta nucleotide sequences was sequenced per donor, of which 15% to 20% were non-productive. Broad study findings and their caveats: A cluster of highly shared sequence variants was judged likely to represent a technical artifact of the sequencing pipeline. In an earlier analysis of over 550 of the donors, most TCR beta V segments were observed in productive rearrangements about 87% or about 30% of the time, broadly matching IMGT annotations. HLA typing was unavailable for some donors at each locus, so association tests used only the typed subset. In the study, about 150 TCR beta chains were listed as associated with cytomegalovirus. A later analysis associated some 17,000 TCR beta sequences with specific HLA alleles at a false discovery rate of 0.05. When HLA alleles, especially DR and DQ, strongly co-occurred, TCR associations were difficult to assign to individual alleles. In a later analysis, most CMV-associated TCR beta chains were found to appear HLA-restricted, with HLA associations seemingly driven largely by CMV exposure. Correlated functional status among segregating V segments might reflect linkage disequilibrium, but an unknown experimental factor could not be ruled out. In both the original and validation cohorts, the classifier was reported to diagnose cytomegalovirus status with high specificity and sensitivity. The presence/absence analyses assumed that sequencing depth was roughly uniform across donors, and that assumption may not be true. Across donors, most TCR sequences were observed very rarely, whereas some public TCRs were present in many individuals. A further reported finding was that TCR beta sequences accurately predicted the HLA-A and HLA-B alleles for most subjects in the first cohort. A few of the identified cytomegalovirus-associated TCR beta chains were confirmed in vitro to be specific for cytomegalovirus antigens. In a later analysis, several top co-occurrence clusters were reported to appear linked to parvovirus B19, influenza, CMV and Epstein-Barr virus. The cohort was sequenced for TCR beta chains only, and without alpha or paired-chain data the features that could be detected were limited. An association between a missense DCLRE1C variant and V-gene and J-gene trimming of TCR beta chains was found in a later genetic analysis and replicated in an independent cohort. CMV serostatus was the only immune exposure information available for the cohort. A later genetic analysis reported fewer N-insertions in productive TCRs among donors in an Asian-associated ancestry cluster than the roughly 700-donor mean. The authors suggested that the approach could potentially be extended to other disease states and immunological phenotypes. Around 16 rarely observed V segments, including chromosome 9 orphons, were excluded from the earlier analysis of almost 600 of the donors because counts were too low. In a later analysis, HLA-associated TCR beta chains were found to be more clonally expanded and to have lower generation probabilities than equally common non-associated chains. A later analysis found that TCR association rates varied across HLA loci, with DRB1 alleles showing the most associated TCRs and HLA-C alleles the fewest.

About this clone: Its recognized antigen is unknown. The input lacks base qualities; no much larger clone sits a single base away.

The method behind the library was the immunoSEQ multiplex PCR assay. The multiplex PCR relied on a mix of 60 forward primers for TCR Vbeta segments and 13 reverse primers for TCR Jbeta segments. The CDR3 region of rearranged TCR beta genes was amplified from genomic DNA with a multiplex PCR assay. The Illumina HiSeq System was used to sequence the amplified TCR beta libraries as 87-base-pair reads. Processing in the source paper ran as follows. A later analysis counted around 72 million unique TCR beta chains across the 690 or so repertoires, and 10 million to 12 million of these chains were shared by at least two donors. Raw reads were error-corrected and collapsed into unique sequences by a nearest-neighbor algorithm in which closely related sequences were merged to remove PCR and sequencing errors. To assign V, D and J gene segments, CDR3 sequences were aligned to IMGT reference sequences. Each retained sequence needed at least a six-nucleotide match to both a V gene segment and a J gene segment. Rearrangements were classified as productive when the CDR3 lacked stop codons and remained in frame with V and J, and all other rearrangements were classified as non-productive. Following IMGT convention, CDR3 was defined as the stretch from the second conserved V-encoded cysteine up to the conserved J-encoded phenylalanine. In an earlier analysis of around 540 of the donors, sequences lacking an unambiguous match to a single V gene segment were excluded. In an earlier analysis of about 590 of the donors, a V segment was called functional when productive rearrangements were above 56.7%, and segregating when the standard deviation between donors exceeded 5%. A statistical classification framework was built for diagnosing cytomegalovirus status from the catalog of TCR beta chain sequences. V and J gene assignment, in a later analysis, came from comparing TCR nucleotide sequences with IMGT/GENE-DB human TR gene sequences. The TCRdist pipeline was used in a later analysis to assign CDR3 sequences and most-parsimonious VDJ recombination scenarios. A later analysis defined each TCR beta chain by its CDR3 amino acid sequence plus V-gene family, and excluded reads lacking a unique V-gene family. In a later analysis, 550 to 650 highly shared, low-generation-probability nucleotide sequences were removed to address suspected cross-contamination and a sequencing artifact. In a later analysis, a clonal expansion index for each public chain was calculated from normalized within-repertoire ranks of inferred template counts. Generation probabilities in a later analysis came from a VDJ recombination model fitted to out-of-frame rearrangements, and those results were checked against IGoR. Hypergeometric tests were used in a later analysis to score TCR-TCR, TCR-HLA and TCR-CMV co-occurrence, with a repertoire-size bias correction applied to the TCR pairs. In a later analysis, false discovery rates were estimated by permuting HLA or CMV assignments 20 times. In a later analysis, co-occurring TCRs were grouped using DBSCAN, with TCRdist sequence similarity added in when clustering inside HLA-allele-positive subsets. For co-occurrence clustering, repertoires with fewer than 30,000 or more than 120,000 public chains were excluded, along with several repertoires with anomalous nucleotide sharing. TCRdb took this table from immuneACCESS and kept in-frame rearrangements with V and J called. Such tables lack part of the clones; where checked against another copy, unresolved V genes explain under half of the gap, and the rest is unexplained. The D gene and trimming were derived from the DNA, and the V and J assignments and clone size from that table. The sample has some 90,000 clones on record, around 79% of them singletons. 6% of the sample lies in the top ten.

The cohort was made up of 500 to 800 healthy bone marrow donors. At the time of sampling, all cohort members were nominally healthy, though unrecorded immune exposures were likely present. The donor tested CMV seronegative, placing the donor among the 350 or so seronegative members of the cohort. Every donor gave a peripheral blood sample, and the peripheral blood mononuclear cells from that sample were used for TCR beta sequencing. Genomic DNA extraction from the blood cell samples was performed with the Qiagen DNeasy Blood Extraction Kit. The sequenced sample was PBMCs. The clonotype originates from a female donor in good health and CMV-seronegative.

The DNA reads TGTGCCAGCAGTTTTCCTAACAGGGGCCCTGAAGCTTTCTTT. This codes for CASSFPNRGPEAFF. This receptor chain uses TRBV28 and TRBJ1-1; 7 middle bases align to TRBD1. Taken from cysteine to phenylalanine, the CDR3 has 14 residues. CDR3 DNA is the only sequence kept; it has 42 bases, read in frame from the first base. Trimming accounts for 3 bases at V and 6 bases at J, while the number of junction bases matched to no gene is 7. CDR1 and CDR2 were assigned from the germline V gene as MDHEN and SYDVKM.